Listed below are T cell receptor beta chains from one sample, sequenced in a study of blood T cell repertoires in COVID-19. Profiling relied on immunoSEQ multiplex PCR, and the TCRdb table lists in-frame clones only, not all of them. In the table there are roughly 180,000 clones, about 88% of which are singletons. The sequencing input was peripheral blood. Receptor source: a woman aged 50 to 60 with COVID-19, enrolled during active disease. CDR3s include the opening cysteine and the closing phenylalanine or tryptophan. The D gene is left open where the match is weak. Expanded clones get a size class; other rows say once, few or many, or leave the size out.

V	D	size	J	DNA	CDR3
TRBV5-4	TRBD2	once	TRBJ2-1	TGTGCCAGCAGCTCTCTAGCGGGGGGCCACAATGAGCAGTTCTTC	CASSSLAGGHNEQFF
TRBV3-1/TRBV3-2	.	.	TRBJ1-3	TGTGCCAGCAGCCAAGGACGGGGGTCTGGAAACACCATATATTTT	CASSQGRGSGNTIYF
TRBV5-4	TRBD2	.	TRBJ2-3	TGTGCCAGCAGCTTGTCTAGCGGGTATGTCACAGATACGCAGTATTTT	CASSLSSGYVTDTQYF
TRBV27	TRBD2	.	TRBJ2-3	TGTGCCAGCAGGGCGGGGGGGGGCACAGATACGCAGTATTTT	CASRAGGGTDTQYF
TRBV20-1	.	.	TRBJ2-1	TGCAGTGCTACTAATTACAATGAGCAGTTCTTC	CSATNYNEQFF
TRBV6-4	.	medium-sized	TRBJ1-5	TGTGCCAGCAGCCTTACAGCAGGGGGCAATCAGCCCCAGCATTTT	CASSLTAGGNQPQHF
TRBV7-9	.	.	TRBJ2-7	TGTGCCAGCAGCTTACCAGGGGTCGAGCAGTACTTC	CASSLPGVEQYF
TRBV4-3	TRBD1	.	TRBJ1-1	TGCGCCAGCAGCCAAGATGTTTTGACAGGGGGCCTGCACACTGAAGCTTTCTTT	CASSQDVLTGGLHTEAFF
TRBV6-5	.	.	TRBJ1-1	TGTGCCAGCAGTTACTCGATGAGGGACACTGAAGCTTTCTTT	CASSYSMRDTEAFF
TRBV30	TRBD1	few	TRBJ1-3	TGTGCGGGGGACAGGGCCTCTGGAAACACCATATATTTT	CAGDRASGNTIYF
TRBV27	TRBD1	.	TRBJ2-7	TGTGCCAGCAGTCGGGGACAGTTCCTCTACGAGCAGTACTTC	CASSRGQFLYEQYF
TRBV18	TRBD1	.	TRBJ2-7	TGTGCCAGCTCACCGGGACAGGGGACGTACTTC	CASSPGQGTYF
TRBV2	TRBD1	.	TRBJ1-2	TGTGCCAGCAGTCTAAGCAGGGGGTTGAACTATGGCTACACCTTC	CASSLSRGLNYGYTF
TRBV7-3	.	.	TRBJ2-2	TGTGCCAGCAGGACTATATCCACCGGGGAGCTGTTTTTT	CASRTISTGELFF
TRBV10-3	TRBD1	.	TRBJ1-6	TGTGCCATCAGTGACCTGTGGGGACAGGGTAGCTCACCCCTCCACTTT	CAISDLWGQGSSPLHF
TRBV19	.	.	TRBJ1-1	TGTGCCAGTAGTGTATCCAAACAGGGAAACACTGAAGCTTTCTTT	CASSVSKQGNTEAFF
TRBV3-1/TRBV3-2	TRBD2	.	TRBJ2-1	TGTGCCAGCAGCCCGACTAGCGGGTCATCTGAGCAGTTCTTC	CASSPTSGSSEQFF
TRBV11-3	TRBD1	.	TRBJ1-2	TGTGCCAGCAGGTACACCCAAGGGGGCGTAAACTATGGCTACACCTTC	CASRYTQGGVNYGYTF
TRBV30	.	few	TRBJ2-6	TGTGCCTGGAGTCTGAGAGGGGCCAACGTCCTGACTTTC	CAWSLRGANVLTF
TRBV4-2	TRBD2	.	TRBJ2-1	TGTGCCAGCAGCCAAGAACCAAGCGGGGGAACCTACAATGAGCAGTTCTTC	CASSQEPSGGTYNEQFF
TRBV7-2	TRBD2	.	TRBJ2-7	TGTGCCAGCAGCTTTGCTAGCGGGGGCCCTACGGCGGCCTACGAGCAGTACTTC	CASSFASGGPTAAYEQYF
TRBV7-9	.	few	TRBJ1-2	TGTGCCAGCAGCTTAGCGGGCACAGGGTTTAATGGCTACACCTTC	CASSLAGTGFNGYTF
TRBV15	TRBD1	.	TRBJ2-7	TGTGCCACCAGCGGCGCCGGGACAGGCTCCTACGAGCAGTACTTC	CATSGAGTGSYEQYF
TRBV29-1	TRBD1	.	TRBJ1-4	TGCAGCGGGGGGACAGGTATGGACGAAAAACTGTTTTTT	CSGGTGMDEKLFF
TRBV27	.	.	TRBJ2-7	TGTGCCAGCAGCCTATGGACAGCTCCGCTCGAGCAGTACTTC	CASSLWTAPLEQYF
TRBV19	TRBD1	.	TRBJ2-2	TGTGCCAGTATACCAGGGGGCCTAAGAGGCACCGGGGAGCTGTTTTTT	CASIPGGLRGTGELFF
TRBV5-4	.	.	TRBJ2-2	TGTGCCAGCAGCTCGGGGGGGACAGCCGCGAACACCGGGGAGCTGTTTTTT	CASSSGGTAANTGELFF
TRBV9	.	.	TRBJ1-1	TGTGCCAGCAGCGTGGTTGAAACGCTAACCGAAGCTTTCTTT	CASSVVETLTEAFF
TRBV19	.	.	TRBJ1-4	TGTGCCAGTAGTATGCGGCAGTTGGGTGAAAAACTGTTTTTT	CASSMRQLGEKLFF
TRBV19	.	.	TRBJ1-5	TGTGCCAGTAGTATATCTGAGTATAGCAATCAGCCCCAGCATTTT	CASSISEYSNQPQHF
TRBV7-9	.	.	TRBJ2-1	TGTGCCAGCAGACCTAAGACAGACAATGAGCAGTTCTTC	CASRPKTDNEQFF
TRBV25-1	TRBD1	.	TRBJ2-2	TGTGCCACAGGACAGGGGGCTCTAGCGGACACCGGGGAGCTGTTTTTT	CATGQGALADTGELFF
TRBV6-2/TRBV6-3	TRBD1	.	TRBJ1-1	TGTGCCAGCAGCCCCGACAGGGGGCACTCCATGAACACTGAAGCTTTCTTT	CASSPDRGHSMNTEAFF
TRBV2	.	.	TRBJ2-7	TGTGCCAGCCGGGGGTGGTACGAGCAGTACTTC	CASRGWYEQYF
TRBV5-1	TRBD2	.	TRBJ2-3	TGCGCCAGCAGCCCTAGCGGGGGGGCCGCAGATACGCAGTATTTT	CASSPSGGAADTQYF
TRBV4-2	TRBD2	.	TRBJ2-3	TGTGCCAGCAGCCAAGTTACCGTAGCGGGGGAATCAGATACGCAGTATTTT	CASSQVTVAGESDTQYF
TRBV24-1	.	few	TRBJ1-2	TGTGCCACCAGTGATTCGACAGCTAACTATGGCTACACCTTC	CATSDSTANYGYTF
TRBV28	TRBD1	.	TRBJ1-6	TGTGCCAGCAGTCCTCCGGGACAGGGGTTTAATTCACCCCTCCACTTT	CASSPPGQGFNSPLHF
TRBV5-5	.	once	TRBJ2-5	TGTGCCAGCAGCTTGGACGAGACAAGGTCCCAGTACTTC	CASSLDETRSQYF